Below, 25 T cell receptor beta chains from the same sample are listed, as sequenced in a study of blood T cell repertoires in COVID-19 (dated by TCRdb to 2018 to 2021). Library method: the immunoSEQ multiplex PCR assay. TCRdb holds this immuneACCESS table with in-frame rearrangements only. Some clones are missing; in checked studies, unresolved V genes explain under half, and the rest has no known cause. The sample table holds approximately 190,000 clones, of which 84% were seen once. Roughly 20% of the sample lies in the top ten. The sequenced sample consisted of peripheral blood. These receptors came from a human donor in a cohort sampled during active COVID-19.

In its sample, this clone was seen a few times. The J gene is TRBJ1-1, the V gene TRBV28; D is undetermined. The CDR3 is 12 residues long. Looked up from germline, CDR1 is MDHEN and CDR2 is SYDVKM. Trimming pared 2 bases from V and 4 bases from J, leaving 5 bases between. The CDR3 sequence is CASSLRGTEAFF. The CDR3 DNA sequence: TGTGCCAGCAGTTTACGGGGCACTGAAGCTTTCTTT.

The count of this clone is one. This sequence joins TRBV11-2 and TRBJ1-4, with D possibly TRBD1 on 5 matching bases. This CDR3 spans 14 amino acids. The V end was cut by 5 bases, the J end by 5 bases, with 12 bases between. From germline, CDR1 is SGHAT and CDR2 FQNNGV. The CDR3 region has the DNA TGTGCCAGCAGCCCCGACAGCTACAATGAAAAACTGTTTTTT. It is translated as CASSPDSYNEKLFF.

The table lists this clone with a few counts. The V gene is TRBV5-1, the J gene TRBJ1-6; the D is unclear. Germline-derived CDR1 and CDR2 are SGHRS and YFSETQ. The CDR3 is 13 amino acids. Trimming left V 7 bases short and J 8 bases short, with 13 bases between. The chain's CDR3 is CASGRETDSPLHF. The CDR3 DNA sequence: TGCGCCAGCGGGAGGGAGACGGATTCACCCCTCCACTTT. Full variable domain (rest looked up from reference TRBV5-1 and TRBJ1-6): KAGVTQTPRYLIKTRGQQVTLSCSPISGHRSVSWYQQTPGQGLQFLFEYFSETQRNKGNFPGRFSGRQFSNSRSEMNVSTLELGDSALYLCASGRETDSPLHFGNGTRLTVT.

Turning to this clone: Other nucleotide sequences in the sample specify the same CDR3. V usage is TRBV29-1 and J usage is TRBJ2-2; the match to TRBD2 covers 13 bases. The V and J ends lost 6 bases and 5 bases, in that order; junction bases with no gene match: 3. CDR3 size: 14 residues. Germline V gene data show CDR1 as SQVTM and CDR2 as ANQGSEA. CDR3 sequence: CSVGTSGATGELFF. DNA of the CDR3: TGCAGCGTCGGGACTAGCGGGGCAACCGGGGAGCTGTTTTTT.

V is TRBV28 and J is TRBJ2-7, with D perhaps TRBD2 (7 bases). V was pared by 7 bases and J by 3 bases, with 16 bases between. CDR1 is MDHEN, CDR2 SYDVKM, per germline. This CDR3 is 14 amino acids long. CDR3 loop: CASTWGGFFYEQYF. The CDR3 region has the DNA TGTGCCAGCACCTGGGGGGGCTTCTTCTACGAGCAGTACTTC.

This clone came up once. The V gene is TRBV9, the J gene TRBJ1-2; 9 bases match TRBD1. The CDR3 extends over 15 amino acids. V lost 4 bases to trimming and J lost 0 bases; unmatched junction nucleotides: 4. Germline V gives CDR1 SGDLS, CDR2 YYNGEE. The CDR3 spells CASSRGQGANYGYTF. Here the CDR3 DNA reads TGTGCCAGCAGCCGGGGACAGGGAGCTAACTATGGCTACACCTTC.

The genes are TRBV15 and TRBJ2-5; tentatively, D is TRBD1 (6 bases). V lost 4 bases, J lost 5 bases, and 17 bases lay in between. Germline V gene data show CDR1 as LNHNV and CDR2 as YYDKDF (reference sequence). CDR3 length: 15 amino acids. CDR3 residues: CATSNGRGLRETQYF. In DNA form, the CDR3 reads TGTGCCACCAGCAACGGCAGGGGATTAAGGGAGACCCAGTACTTC.

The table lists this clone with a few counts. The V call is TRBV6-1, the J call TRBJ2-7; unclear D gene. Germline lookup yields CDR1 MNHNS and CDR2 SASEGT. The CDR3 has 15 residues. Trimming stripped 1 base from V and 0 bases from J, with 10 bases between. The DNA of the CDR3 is TGTGCCAGCAGTGAAGTTTACACAGTCTCCTACGAGCAGTACGTC. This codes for CASSEVYTVSYEQYV.

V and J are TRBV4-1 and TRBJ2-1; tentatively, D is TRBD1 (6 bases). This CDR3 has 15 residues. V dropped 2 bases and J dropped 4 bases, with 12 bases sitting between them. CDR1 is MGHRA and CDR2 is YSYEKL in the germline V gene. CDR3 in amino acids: CASSQQGNGYNEQFF. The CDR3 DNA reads TGCGCCAGCAGCCAACAGGGGAATGGGTACAATGAGCAGTTCTTC.

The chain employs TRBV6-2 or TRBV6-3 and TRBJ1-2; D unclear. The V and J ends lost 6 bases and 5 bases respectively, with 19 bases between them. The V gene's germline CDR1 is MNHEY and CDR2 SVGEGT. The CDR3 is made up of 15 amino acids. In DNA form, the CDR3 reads TGTGCCAGCAGCAACTCATTCCCAGGCCGTTATGGCTACACCTTC. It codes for CASSNSFPGRYGYTF.

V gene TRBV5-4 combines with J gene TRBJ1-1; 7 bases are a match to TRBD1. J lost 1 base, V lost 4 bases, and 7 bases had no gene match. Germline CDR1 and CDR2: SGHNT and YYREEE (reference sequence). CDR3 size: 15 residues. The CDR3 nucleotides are TGTGCCAGCAGCAAGCCGACAGGGCAGAACACTGAAGCTTTCTTT. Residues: CASSKPTGQNTEAFF.

This CDR3 is CASSPRDTYGYTF. The CDR3, as DNA: TGTGCCAGCAGCCCCCGGGACACCTATGGCTACACCTTC. V is TRBV5-5 and J is TRBJ1-2, with a tentative D call TRBD1 (6 bases). Germline V gene data show CDR1 as SGHKS and CDR2 as YYEKEE (reference sequence). This CDR3 has 13 residues. V lost 4 bases and J lost 4, with 11 bases in between. The full variable domain, with the rest looked up from reference TRBV5-5 and TRBJ1-2, is DAGVTQSPTHLIKTRGQQVTLRCSPISGHKSVSWYQQVLGQGPQFIFQYYEKEERGRGNFPDRFSARQFPNYSSELNVNALLLGDSALYLCASSPRDTYGYTFGSGTRLTVV.

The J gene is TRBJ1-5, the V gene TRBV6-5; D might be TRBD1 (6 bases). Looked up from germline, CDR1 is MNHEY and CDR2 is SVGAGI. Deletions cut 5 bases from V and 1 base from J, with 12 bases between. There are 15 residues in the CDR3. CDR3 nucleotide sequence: TGTGCCAGCAGTCAGACAGGTACCAGCAATCAGCCCCAGCATTTT. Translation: CASSQTGTSNQPQHF.

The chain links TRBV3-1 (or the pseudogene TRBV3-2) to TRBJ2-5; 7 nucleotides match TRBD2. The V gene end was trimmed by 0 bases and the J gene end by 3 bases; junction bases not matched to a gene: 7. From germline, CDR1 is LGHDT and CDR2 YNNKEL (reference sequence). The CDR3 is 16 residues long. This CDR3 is CASSQEWGRVEETQYF. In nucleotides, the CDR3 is TGTGCCAGCAGCCAAGAATGGGGGAGGGTGGAAGAGACCCAGTACTTC.

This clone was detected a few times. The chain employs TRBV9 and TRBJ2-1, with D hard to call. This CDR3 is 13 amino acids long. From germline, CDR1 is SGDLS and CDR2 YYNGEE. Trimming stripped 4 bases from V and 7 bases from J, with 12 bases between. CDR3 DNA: TGTGCCAGCAGCCCCAGACTTTCAAATGAGCAGTTCTTC. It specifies CASSPRLSNEQFF.

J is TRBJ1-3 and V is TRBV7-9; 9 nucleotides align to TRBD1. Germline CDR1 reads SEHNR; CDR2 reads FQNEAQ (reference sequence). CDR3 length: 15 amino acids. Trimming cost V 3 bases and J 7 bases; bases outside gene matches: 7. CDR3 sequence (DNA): TGTGCCAGCAGCTTTAGGACAGGGGTGCGGAACACCATATATTTT. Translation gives CASSFRTGVRNTIYF.

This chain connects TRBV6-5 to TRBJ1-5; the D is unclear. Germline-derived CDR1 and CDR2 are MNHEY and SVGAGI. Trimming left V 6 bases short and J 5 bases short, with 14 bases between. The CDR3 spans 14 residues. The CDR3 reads CASRGAGRDQPQHF. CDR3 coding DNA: TGTGCCAGCAGGGGAGCGGGTCGCGATCAGCCCCAGCATTTT.

This CDR3 reads CASSVSVRDSGANVLTF. The CDR3 bases are TGTGCCAGCAGCGTATCTGTCCGGGACTCTGGGGCCAACGTCCTGACTTTC. The chain recombines TRBV9 with TRBJ2-6, with a possible D match to TRBD2 (5 bases). V was clipped by 1 base and J by 0 bases, with 11 bases between them. CDR1 is SGDLS, CDR2 YYNGEE, per germline. This CDR3 has 17 residues.

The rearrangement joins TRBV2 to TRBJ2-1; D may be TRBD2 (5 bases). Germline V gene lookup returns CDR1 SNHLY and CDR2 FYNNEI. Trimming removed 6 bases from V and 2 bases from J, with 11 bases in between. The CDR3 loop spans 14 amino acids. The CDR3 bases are TGTGCCAGCAGCGATGGACTCGCCTACAATGAGCAGTTCTTC. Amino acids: CASSDGLAYNEQFF.

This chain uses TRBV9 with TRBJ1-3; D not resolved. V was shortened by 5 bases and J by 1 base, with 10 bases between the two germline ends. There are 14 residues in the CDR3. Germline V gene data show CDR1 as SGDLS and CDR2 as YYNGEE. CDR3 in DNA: TGTGCCAGCAGGGCTCCTGGTTCTGGAAACACCATATATTTT. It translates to CASRAPGSGNTIYF.

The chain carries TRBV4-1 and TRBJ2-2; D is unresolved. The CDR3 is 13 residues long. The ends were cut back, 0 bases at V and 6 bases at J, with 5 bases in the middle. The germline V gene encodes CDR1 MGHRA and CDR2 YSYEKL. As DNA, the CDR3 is TGCGCCAGCAGCCAAGATCGAGCCGGGGAGCTGTTTTTT. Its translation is CASSQDRAGELFF.

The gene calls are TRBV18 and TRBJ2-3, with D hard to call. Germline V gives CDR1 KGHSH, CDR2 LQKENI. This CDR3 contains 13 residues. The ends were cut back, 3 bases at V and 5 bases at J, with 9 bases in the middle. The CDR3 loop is CASSPNSGDTQYF. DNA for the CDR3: TGTGCCAGCTCACCTAATAGTGGAGATACGCAGTATTTT.

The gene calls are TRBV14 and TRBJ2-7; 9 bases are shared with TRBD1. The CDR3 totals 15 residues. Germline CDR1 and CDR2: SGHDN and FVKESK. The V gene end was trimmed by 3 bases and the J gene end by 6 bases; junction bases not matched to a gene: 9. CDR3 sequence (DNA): TGTGCCAGCAGCCACACGGGACAGGGATCTGGCGAGCAGTACTTC. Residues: CASSHTGQGSGEQYF.

The CDR3 here is CASSPAEGSNEQFF. The CDR3 bases are TGTGCCAGCTCACCAGCGGAGGGGAGTAATGAGCAGTTCTTC. This chain joins TRBV18 and TRBJ2-1, with D possibly TRBD2 on 6 matching bases. Deletions cut 2 bases from V and 7 bases from J, with 12 bases between. This CDR3 has 14 amino acids. The germline V gene has CDR1 KGHSH and CDR2 LQKENI. Full variable domain (outside the CDR3, taken from reference TRBV18 and TRBJ2-1): NAGVMQNPRHLVRRRGQEARLRCSPMKGHSHVYWYRQLPEEGLKFMVYLQKENIIDESGMPKERFSAEFPKEGPSILRIQQVVRGDSAAYFCASSPAEGSNEQFFGPGTRLTVL.

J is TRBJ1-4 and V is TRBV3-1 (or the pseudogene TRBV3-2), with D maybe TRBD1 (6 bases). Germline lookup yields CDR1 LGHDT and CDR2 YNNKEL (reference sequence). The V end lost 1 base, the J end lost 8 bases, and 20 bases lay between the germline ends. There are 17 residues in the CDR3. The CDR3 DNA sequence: TGTGCCAGCAGCCAAGGTTTGGGGCAGGGGCCAATGGAAAAACTGTTTTTT. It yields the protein CASSQGLGQGPMEKLFF.